The sequence of this T cell receptor (beta chain) was determined in a study of vaccination and CD4 T cells after COVID-19. Indicated treatment: approximately nine-day PBMC culture with coronavirus spike peptide pools or control peptides (ViraFEST assay). Antigen-specific T cells were expanded with peptide pools by ViraFEST, and TCRs were then sequenced. Cultured CD4+ T-cell DNA underwent Oncomine TCR Beta short-read sequencing. A single record per CDR3 protein comes from TCRdb applying MiXCR to the PCR reads. Of 4,200 or so distinct CDR3 sequences in the sample, 68% were seen once. A remark on this clonotype: The antigen is unknown.

The CDR3 contains 15 residues. The ends lost 5 bases at V and 3 bases at J; junction bases unmatched: 7. The TCR comes from a human donor who had recovered from COVID-19. V is TRBV12-3 or TRBV12-4 and J is TRBJ2-3; 8 bases agree with TRBD1. Input material: CD4+ T cells from blood, cultured in vitro. The CDR3 spells CASSRTGWGTDTQYF. The CDR3 DNA reads as TGTGCCAGCAGTAGGACAGGGTGGGGGACAGATACGCAGTATTTT.